This is a list of T cell receptor beta chains from one sample in a study of CD8+ T cells in alopecia areata. Data came from immunoSEQ multiplex PCR; TCRdb stores just in-frame clones and leaves some out. The repertoire holds 110,000 to 150,000 clones, with roughly 50% as singletons. Sequenced here: CD4+ T cells sorted from blood, sampled at week 0. The receptors derive from a human donor with alopecia areata. Both conserved end residues are part of each CDR3. A D gene is named only where the DNA matches it firmly. Size tells how often a clone was seen (once, few, many) or the class of an expanded clone, and some rows leave it out.

d_call,v_call,clone_size,j_call,cdr3_aa,cdr3_nt
-,TRBV29-1,once,TRBJ1-5,CSVATGSNQPQHF,TGCAGCGTGGCAACAGGGAGCAATCAGCCCCAGCATTTT
-,TRBV5-6,few,TRBJ1-5,CASSLATNQPQHF,TGTGCCAGCAGCTTGGCCACAAATCAGCCCCAGCATTTT
TRBD1,TRBV7-9,-,TRBJ1-2,CASSRLTGRGGYGYTF,TGTGCCAGCAGCCGACTGACAGGGCGGGGTGGCTATGGCTACACCTTC
TRBD2,TRBV7-2,-,TRBJ2-1,CASSVLLAGNEQFF,TGTGCCAGCAGCGTCCTCTTAGCGGGGAATGAGCAGTTCTTC
-,TRBV9,-,TRBJ2-2,CASSPLGIATGELFF,TGTGCCAGCAGCCCGCTTGGGATAGCCACCGGGGAGCTGTTTTTT
TRBD2,TRBV18,-,TRBJ2-1,CASSPVRAGLQVHEQFF,TGTGCCAGCTCACCAGTCAGAGCGGGGCTACAAGTTCATGAGCAGTTCTTC
-,TRBV5-1,-,TRBJ2-2,CASSLQPTGSNTGELFF,TGCGCCAGCAGCTTGCAGCCGACGGGTTCGAACACCGGGGAGCTGTTTTTT
TRBD2,TRBV4-3,once,TRBJ2-3,CASSPRGVSTDTQYF,TGCGCCAGCAGCCCGCGGGGGGTGAGCACAGATACGCAGTATTTT
TRBD2,TRBV30,-,TRBJ2-7,CAWGSGGSSYEQYF,TGTGCCTGGGGGAGCGGGGGGAGCTCCTACGAGCAGTACTTC
-,TRBV6-5,-,TRBJ2-3,CASRNRQTDTQYF,TGTGCCAGCAGAAATCGACAGACAGATACGCAGTATTTT
-,TRBV14,-,TRBJ2-5,CASSAYQETQYF,TGTGCCAGCAGTGCATACCAAGAGACCCAGTACTTC
-,TRBV5-1,few,TRBJ1-1,CASSFSESSNTEAFF,TGCGCCAGCAGCTTTAGTGAGAGCTCGAACACTGAAGCTTTCTTT
-,TRBV6-5,-,TRBJ2-5,CASSQVGQQETQYF,TGTGCCAGCAGCCAAGTGGGGCAGCAAGAGACCCAGTACTTC
-,TRBV19,-,TRBJ2-7,CASSIMADAYEQYF,TGTGCCAGTAGTATTATGGCGGACGCCTACGAGCAGTACTTC
-,TRBV29-1,once,TRBJ2-3,CSVEKGSQIPTDTQYF,TGCAGCGTTGAAAAAGGCAGCCAAATCCCCACAGATACGCAGTATTTT
TRBD1,TRBV7-2,-,TRBJ1-2,CASSSTGGGICGYTF,TGTGCCAGCAGCTCGACAGGGGGCGGAATTTGCGGCTACACCTTC
TRBD1,TRBV4-1,-,TRBJ1-2,CASSHRIGGQGNGYTF,TGCGCCAGCAGCCATCGAATCGGGGGACAGGGGAATGGCTACACCTTC
-,TRBV14,few,TRBJ2-5,CASSQGPWEETQYF,TGTGCCAGCAGCCAAGGACCATGGGAAGAGACCCAGTACTTC
-,TRBV30,-,TRBJ1-3,CAWTGGGNTIYF,TGTGCCTGGACCGGCGGCGGAAACACCATATATTTT
-,TRBV30,-,TRBJ1-6,CAWRYNSPLHF,TGTGCCTGGAGATATAATTCACCCCTCCACTTT
TRBD1,TRBV6-5,-,TRBJ1-2,CASSYLTGGGYTF,TGTGCCAGCAGTTACTTGACAGGGGGTGGCTACACCTTC
TRBD1,TRBV10-3,-,TRBJ1-4,CAISESGQGGEKLFF,TGTGCCATCAGTGAGTCCGGACAGGGAGGCGAAAAACTGTTTTTT
-,TRBV9,-,TRBJ2-3,CASSVEGGDTQYF,TGTGCCAGCAGCGTAGAGGGCGGAGATACGCAGTATTTT
TRBD1,TRBV7-2,few,TRBJ1-1,CASSPGTVYTEAFF,TGTGCCAGCAGCCCCGGGACAGTGTACACTGAAGCTTTCTTT
-,TRBV7-2,-,TRBJ2-1,CASSLGGAPNNEQFF,TGTGCCAGCAGCTTAGGGGGGGCCCCTAACAATGAGCAGTTCTTC
-,TRBV30,-,TRBJ1-2,CAWSDQASYGYTF,TGTGCCTGGAGCGACCAGGCGAGCTATGGCTACACCTTC
-,TRBV30,-,TRBJ1-2,CAWGVGRDPGYTF,TGTGCCTGGGGGGTAGGGAGGGATCCTGGCTACACCTTC
TRBD2,TRBV5-1,-,TRBJ2-1,CASSAKTSSDNEQFF,TGCGCCAGCAGCGCCAAGACTAGCTCTGACAATGAGCAGTTCTTC
TRBD1,TRBV29-1,few,TRBJ1-2,CSVTGTGGYTF,TGCAGCGTTACAGGGACAGGGGGCTACACCTTC
-,TRBV2,-,TRBJ1-2,CASTLQGNYGYTF,TGTGCCAGCACGCTACAGGGCAACTATGGCTACACCTTC
-,TRBV30,-,TRBJ2-3,CAWSFVRGGTDTQYF,TGTGCCTGGAGCTTCGTACGGGGTGGCACAGATACGCAGTATTTT
-,TRBV7-9,-,TRBJ1-1,CASSLASGLEAFF,TGTGCCAGCAGCTTAGCCTCTGGGCTTGAAGCTTTCTTT
TRBD1,TRBV29-1,-,TRBJ1-6,CSVDKTTGGNSPLHF,TGCAGCGTTGATAAAACGACAGGGGGCAATTCACCCCTCCACTTT
TRBD1,TRBV5-1,once,TRBJ2-7,CASSLDEGAGYEQYF,TGCGCCAGCAGCTTGGACGAGGGGGCAGGTTACGAGCAGTACTTC
-,TRBV4-3,-,TRBJ1-2,CASSPGEGYGYTF,TGCGCCAGCAGCCCGGGGGAGGGCTATGGCTACACCTTC
-,TRBV7-2,-,TRBJ2-5,CASSLDSRETQYF,TGTGCCAGCAGCTTAGACAGTCGCGAGACCCAGTACTTC
-,TRBV2,many,TRBJ2-5,CASSSGLVETQYF,TGTGCCAGCAGTAGTGGGTTGGTAGAGACCCAGTACTTC
-,TRBV6-5,-,TRBJ2-3,CASSRDSTDTQYF,TGTGCCAGCAGCAGGGACAGCACAGATACGCAGTATTTT
TRBD1,TRBV2,-,TRBJ2-5,CASSDGTGRGTQYF,TGTGCCAGCAGTGACGGGACAGGGAGGGGGACCCAGTACTTC
-,TRBV7-9,many,TRBJ2-1,CASSVDRSYNEQFF,TGTGCCAGCAGCGTGGACCGCTCCTACAATGAGCAGTTCTTC
TRBD2,TRBV5-4,-,TRBJ2-7,CASSPTSGNEQYF,TGTGCCAGCAGCCCGACTAGCGGTAACGAGCAGTACTTC
-,TRBV7-9,-,TRBJ1-5,CASSSRGVGNQPQHF,TGTGCCAGCAGTAGTAGAGGGGTCGGCAATCAGCCCCAGCATTTT
TRBD2,TRBV7-2,few,TRBJ2-3,CASSLARLAGAFTNTQYF,TGTGCCAGCAGCTTAGCTCGACTAGCGGGGGCCTTCACGAATACGCAGTATTTT
TRBD1,TRBV9,-,TRBJ1-2,CASSATTGQGYGYTF,TGTGCCAGCAGCGCAACAACGGGACAGGGCTATGGCTACACCTTC
TRBD1,TRBV10-3,few,TRBJ2-1,CAISPVGQGFNNEQFF,TGTGCCATCAGCCCGGTCGGACAGGGGTTTAACAATGAGCAGTTCTTC
-,TRBV4-2,few,TRBJ2-7,CASSQAPGTYEQYF,TGTGCCAGCAGCCAAGCCCCTGGGACCTACGAGCAGTACTTC
TRBD1,TRBV29-1,-,TRBJ1-2,CSVPRGDRVHGGAYTF,TGCAGCGTCCCCCGGGGCGACAGGGTACACGGGGGGGCCTACACCTTC
-,TRBV2,-,TRBJ2-1,CARGGEQFF,TGTGCCAGAGGGGGTGAGCAGTTCTTC
-,TRBV9,-,TRBJ2-1,CASSVGQRYNEQFF,TGTGCCAGCAGCGTAGGACAGCGTTACAATGAGCAGTTCTTC